This TCR beta chain was identified during a study of lymphopenia after photon versus proton radiotherapy. Here immunoSEQ multiplex PCR was the method, and the copy in TCRdb shows in-frame clones only, minus some. This sample has roughly 150,000 clones, with about nine tenths found just once. The sequenced sample was peripheral blood, obtained from a patient treated with photon-based radiotherapy. This sequence was found in a man aged 50 to 60 with gastric cancer.

The CDR3 DNA is TGCGCCAGCAGCATAGACAGTATTAACTATGGCTACACCTTC. Its translation: CASSIDSINYGYTF. The V and J genes are TRBV5-1 and TRBJ1-2; possibly TRBD1 for D (5 bases). V was shortened by 4 bases and J by 1 base, with 11 bases between the two germline ends. CDR3 length: 14 residues. Per the germline V gene, CDR1 is SGHRS and CDR2 is YFSETQ. The complete variable domain, with remaining parts taken from reference TRBV5-1 and TRBJ1-2, reads KAGVTQTPRYLIKTRGQQVTLSCSPISGHRSVSWYQQTPGQGLQFLFEYFSETQRNKGNFPGRFSGRQFSNSRSEMNVSTLELGDSALYLCASSIDSINYGYTFGSGTRLTVV.